Each of the 2 T cell receptor beta chains below was sequenced from the same sample in a study of molecular identifiers for immune sequencing clone quantification. From the PCR reads, TCRdb called clonotypes with MiXCR, one entry per CDR3 protein. The table shows just under 650,000 distinct CDR3 sequences, with nearly 20% occurring only once. The sample comprised naive CD8+ T cells from blood, with Jurkat cell RNA spiked in. Subset indicated: FACS-sorted CD8+CD4-CCR7+CD45RA+ naive T cells. The receptors were gathered from a human donor in good health. Some libraries in this study had Jurkat cell RNA spiked in.

The rearrangement links TRBV4-1 to TRBJ1-2, with D hard to call. Per the germline V gene, CDR1 is MGHRA and CDR2 is YSYEKL. CDR3 length: 16 residues. Trimming cost V 0 bases and J 4 bases, with 15 bases left between them. The CDR3 bases are TGCGCCAGCAGCCAAGATTGGGGTCCTTATACCTATGGCTACACCTTC. Translated: CASSQDWGPYTYGYTF.

Comment on this clonotype: This may stem from a read error, because a much larger clone lies one nucleotide away. The chain couples TRBV6-5 to TRBJ2-7, with D perhaps TRBD2 (7 bases). The CDR3 runs to 14 residues. Germline CDR1 MNHEY, CDR2 SVGAGI. The CDR3 DNA follows: TGTGTCAGCAGTTACGGGGGGCCCTCCTACGAGCAGTACTTC. Amino acids: CVSSYGGPSYEQYF.